Presented here are 10 T cell receptor beta chains from one specimen sequenced in a study of T cell repertoires in cytomegalovirus infection. In TCRdb, the reads were re-called with MiXCR into one record per CDR3 protein. The sample lists about 180,000 distinct CDR3 sequences; about 17% were seen once. The sequenced sample was CD8+ T cells from PBMCs. The receptors were gathered from a human donor in good health (CMV status not recorded). Some clones in this sample may be carry-over from other donors' samples.

The rearrangement links TRBV11-2 to TRBJ2-1; D is possibly TRBD1 (6 bases). Germline loops: CDR1 SGHAT, CDR2 FQNNGV. V lost 5 bases and J lost 3, with 20 bases in between. This CDR3 spans 17 amino acids. The DNA for the CDR3 is TGTGCCAGCAGCCGACGGAGACGGACAGAAGACTACAATGAGCAGTTCTTC. The encoded protein is CASSRRRRTEDYNEQFF.

This sequence joins TRBV6-5 and TRBJ2-3, with D possibly being TRBD1 or TRBD2 (6 bases each). V was trimmed by 7 bases and J by 5 bases, leaving 16 bases between them. The CDR3 sequence is 14 residues long. Looked up from germline, CDR1 is MNHEY and CDR2 is SVGAGI. The CDR3 sequence: CASTSSGAEDTQYF. CDR3 nucleotide sequence: TGTGCCAGCACCTCTTCGGGGGCAGAAGATACGCAGTATTTT.

The chain couples TRBV5-5 to TRBJ2-1; tentatively, D is TRBD1 (6 bases). Germline CDR1 SGHKS, CDR2 YYEKEE (reference sequence). Deletions cut 3 bases from V and 5 bases from J, with 9 bases between. CDR3 length: 13 amino acids. CDR3 nucleotides: TGTGCCAGCAGCTGGACAGCTAACAATGAGCAGTTCTTC. This sequence encodes CASSWTANNEQFF.

In its sample, this clonotype was seen a few times. This chain links TRBV13 with TRBJ2-5; weak D call: TRBD2 (5 bases). Trimming took 4 bases from V and 10 from J, leaving 10 bases between them. Germline values: CDR1 PRHDT, CDR2 FYEKMQ (reference sequence). The CDR3 contains 11 residues. The CDR3 DNA sequence: TGTGCCAGCAGCTGTTCCGGGGTCCAGTACTTC. Amino acid sequence: CASSCSGVQYF. The full variable domain, completed using reference TRBV13 and TRBJ2-5, is AAGVIQSPRHLIKEKRETATLKCYPIPRHDTVYWYQQGPGQDPQFLISFYEKMQSDKGSIPDRFSAQQFSDYHSELNMSSLELGDSALYFCASSCSGVQYFGPGTRLLVL.

Only one count was recorded for this clonotype. This sequence joins TRBV18 and TRBJ2-7; 10 nucleotides agree with TRBD1. The germline gives CDR1 KGHSH, CDR2 LQKENI. The junction had 6 bases not matched to a gene; V was cut back by 1 base and J by 3 bases. The CDR3 is 16 residues long. The CDR3 DNA reads TGTGCCAGCTCACCACTCGGACAGGGGGACCACTACGAGCAGTACTTC. Translation: CASSPLGQGDHYEQYF.

The chain recombines TRBV6-1 with TRBJ2-1; 7 positions agree with TRBD2. The germline V gene encodes CDR1 MNHNS and CDR2 SASEGT. The CDR3 length is 12 residues. V shed 6 bases and J 12 bases; nucleotides not matched to a gene: 8. CDR3 sequence (DNA): TGTGCCAGCAGGGTGAAGCGGGGCGGGCAGTTCTTC. The encoded protein is CASRVKRGGQFF.

The chain is built from TRBV27 and TRBJ2-1; the D gene could be TRBD1 or TRBD2 (5 bases each). Germline values: CDR1 MNHEY, CDR2 SMNVEV (reference sequence). CDR3 length equals 19 residues. Trimming cost V 5 bases and J 5 bases, with 28 bases left between them. The CDR3 here is CASSPWNRDPDVENNEQFF. The CDR3 bases are TGTGCCAGCAGTCCCTGGAATAGGGACCCCGATGTGGAGAACAATGAGCAGTTCTTC.

The rearrangement joins TRBV15 to TRBJ2-7; weak D call: TRBD2 (5 bases). The CDR3 is 13 amino acids. Germline values: CDR1 LNHNV, CDR2 YYDKDF (reference sequence). V was trimmed by 6 bases and J by 0 bases, leaving 9 bases between them. In nucleotides, the CDR3 is TGTGCCACCAGAAGCAGCGGCTCCTACGAGCAGTACTTC. It is translated as CATRSSGSYEQYF.

This clonotype was seen a handful of times. V is TRBV7-6 and J is TRBJ2-5; D uncertain. Germline-derived CDR1 and CDR2 are SGHVS and FNYEAQ. V dropped 6 bases and J dropped 1 base, with 9 bases sitting between them. CDR3 size: 13 residues. The CDR3 loop is CASREKGQETQYF. In DNA, the CDR3 is TGTGCCAGCAGAGAAAAGGGCCAAGAGACCCAGTACTTC. Full variable domain (outside the CDR3, taken from reference TRBV7-6 and TRBJ2-5): GAGVSQSPRYKVTKRGQDVALRCDPISGHVSLYWYRQALGQGPEFLTYFNYEAQQDKSGLPNDRFSAERPEGSISTLTIQRTEQRDSAMYRCASREKGQETQYFGPGTRLLVL.

Only a few counts were recorded for this clonotype. This sequence joins TRBV2 and TRBJ2-1, with 7 bases fitting TRBD1. V lost 9 bases, J lost 9 bases, and 17 bases stayed unmatched. This CDR3 has 15 residues. CDR1 SNHLY and CDR2 FYNNEI come from the germline V gene. CDR3 sequence reads: CARGFGQDGRAEQFF. The DNA for the CDR3 is TGTGCCAGGGGTTTTGGACAGGATGGACGCGCTGAGCAGTTCTTC.